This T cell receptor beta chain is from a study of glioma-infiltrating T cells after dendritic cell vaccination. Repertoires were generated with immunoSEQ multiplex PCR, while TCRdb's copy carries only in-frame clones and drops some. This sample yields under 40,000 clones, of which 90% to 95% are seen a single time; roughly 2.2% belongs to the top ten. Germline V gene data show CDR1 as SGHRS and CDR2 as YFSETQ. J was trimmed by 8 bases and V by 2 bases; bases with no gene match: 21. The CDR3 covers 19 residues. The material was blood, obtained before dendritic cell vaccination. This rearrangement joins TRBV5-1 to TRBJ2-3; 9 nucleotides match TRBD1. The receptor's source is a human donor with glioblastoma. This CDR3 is CASSLGGTGSPSGVFTQYF. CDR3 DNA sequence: TGCGCCAGCAGCTTAGGCGGGACAGGGTCCCCCTCGGGGGTATTTACGCAGTATTTT.